The 22 T cell receptor beta chains reported below all come from one sample, sequenced in a study of blood T cells in healthy people across ages. Combining a sample-barcoded 5' primer with a J-beta primer mix, a second PCR ran for roughly 7 to 12 cycles. TCRdb fed the 5' RACE reads into MiXCR, producing one record per CDR3 protein. The repertoire holds approximately 940,000 distinct CDR3 sequences, around 48% seen once, with roughly 12% in the top ten. Sequenced: blood. The receptors come from a man aged 25-40 years in good health.

In its sample, this clonotype was seen a few times. This chain links TRBV7-6 with TRBJ2-1; D might be TRBD1 (7 bases). In germline, CDR1 is SGHVS, CDR2 FNYEAQ. The CDR3 covers 14 residues. V gave up 1 base and J gave up 11 bases, with 15 bases separating them. The CDR3 DNA sequence: TGTGCCAGCAGCTTAGGGCAGGGGGGACGGAAGCAGTTCTTC. Its protein is CASSLGQGGRKQFF.

The chain uses TRBV7-9 and TRBJ1-1, with D perhaps matching TRBD1 (5 bases). V was clipped by 1 base and J by 7 bases, with 13 bases between them. CDR1 is SEHNR and CDR2 is FQNEAQ in the germline V gene (reference sequence). CDR3 length: 14 residues. CDR3 nucleotide sequence: TGTGCCAGCAGCTTAGGGTCAGGGTGGGATGAAGCTTTCTTT. It yields the protein CASSLGSGWDEAFF.

Of note for this clonotype: A read error may explain this, as a much larger clone is one base away. The rearrangement links TRBV7-2 to TRBJ2-3; unclear D gene. Germline assignment: CDR1 SGHTA and CDR2 FQGNSA. The length of the CDR3 is 15 residues. V lost 5 bases, J lost 7 bases, and 19 bases lay in between. CDR3 residues: CASSPLSAPTNTQYF. The CDR3 DNA sequence: TGTGCCAGCAGCCCCCTGTCAGCTCCGACAAATACGCAGTATTTT.

This rearrangement joins TRBV5-1 to TRBJ2-7, with 8 bases fitting TRBD1. Per the germline V gene, CDR1 is SGHRS and CDR2 is YFSETQ. The CDR3 is made up of 15 amino acids. V was clipped by 4 bases and J by 3 bases; unmatched bases: 9. The CDR3 sequence: CASSPRTGSDYEQYF. DNA for the CDR3: TGCGCCAGCAGCCCCCGGACAGGGTCTGACTACGAGCAGTACTTC.

This chain connects TRBV5-1 to TRBJ2-5; perhaps TRBD1 as D (7 bases). Trimming took 2 bases from V and 11 from J, leaving 16 bases between them. Germline lookup yields CDR1 SGHRS and CDR2 YFSETQ. The CDR3 runs 13 residues. The CDR3 loop reads CASSFIDREEQYF. The CDR3 DNA reads TGCGCCAGCAGCTTCATAGACAGGGAGGAGCAGTACTTC.

This chain links TRBV7-9 with TRBJ2-7; D tentatively fits TRBD1 or TRBD2 (5 bases each). Germline CDR1 reads SEHNR; CDR2 reads FQNEAQ (reference sequence). The CDR3 loop spans 16 amino acids. V was trimmed by 1 base and J by 1 base, leaving 14 bases between them. CDR3 region: CASSLVEGWSSYEQYF. DNA for the CDR3: TGTGCCAGCAGCTTAGTCGAGGGGTGGTCATCCTACGAGCAGTACTTC.

This clonotype was counted only a few times. This chain links TRBV12-3 or TRBV12-4 with TRBJ1-2; no reliable D call. This CDR3 spans 15 amino acids. Trimming left V 6 bases short and J 2 bases short, with 16 bases between. As DNA, the CDR3 is TGTGCCAGCAGCAACTTCGGAGGCAGCAACTATGGCTACACCTTC. Translation: CASSNFGGSNYGYTF.

The gene calls are TRBV6-2 or TRBV6-3 and TRBJ2-1, with 9 bases identical to TRBD2. The CDR3 is made up of 15 amino acids. Germline V gene lookup returns CDR1 MNHEY and CDR2 SVGEGT. Trimming cost V 3 bases and J 7 bases; bases outside gene matches: 7. CDR3 sequence (DNA): TGTGCCAGCAGTTATGAGGGACTAGCTAAAAATGAGCAGTTCTTC. Amino acids: CASSYEGLAKNEQFF.

This clonotype has more than one count but fewer than ten. The genes are TRBV4-1 and TRBJ2-5; 7 bases are a match to TRBD1. Germline V gene sequence: CDR1 MGHRA, CDR2 YSYEKL. The CDR3 is 16 residues long. V lost 0 bases to trimming and J lost 4 bases; unmatched junction nucleotides: 8. The CDR3 protein is CASSQDQGQWGETQYF. The CDR3 DNA is TGCGCCAGCAGCCAAGATCAGGGACAGTGGGGAGAGACCCAGTACTTC.

This clonotype was recorded at least ten times. The chain links TRBV29-1 to TRBJ2-5, with TRBD1 as a possible D gene (5 bases). Trimming took off 4 bases at V and 3 bases at J, with 9 bases between the two ends. This CDR3 has 12 residues. Germline V gene lookup returns CDR1 SQVTM and CDR2 ANQGSEA. CDR3 nucleotide sequence: TGCAGCGTTGTTGAGACAGAAGAGACCCAGTACTTC. Translated, it gives CSVVETEETQYF. Drawing the rest from reference TRBV29-1 and TRBJ2-5, the complete variable domain is SAVISQKPSRDICQRGTSLTIQCQVDSQVTMMFWYRQQPGQSLTLIATANQGSEATYESGFVIDKFPISRPNLTFSTLTVSNMSPEDSSIYLCSVVETEETQYFGPGTRLLVL.

This chain connects TRBV4-2 to TRBJ1-1; possibly TRBD1 for D (5 bases). The CDR3 consists of 15 residues. V shed 0 bases and J shed 4 bases, with 12 bases lying between them. Germline lookup yields CDR1 LGHNA and CDR2 YNFKEQ. This CDR3 is CASSQDPGTVTEAFF. Here the CDR3 DNA reads TGTGCCAGCAGCCAAGATCCGGGGACGGTCACTGAAGCTTTCTTT.

This clonotype was recorded only once. V gene TRBV29-1 combines with J gene TRBJ1-1, with D tentatively TRBD1 (5 bases). V lost 3 bases to trimming and J lost 4 bases, with 12 bases between them. Germline CDR1 is SQVTM and CDR2 is ANQGSEA. This CDR3 region has 13 residues. The CDR3 is CSVEGVTRTEAFF. The CDR3 DNA is TGCAGCGTTGAGGGGGTCACCCGCACTGAAGCTTTCTTT.

This clonotype was seen a few times. The rearrangement uses TRBV2 and TRBJ2-7; 12 bases align to TRBD2. This CDR3 contains 15 residues. CDR1 is SNHLY, CDR2 FYNNEI, per germline. Trimming removed 6 bases from V and 2 bases from J; junction bases left unmatched: 5. The CDR3 nucleotides read TGTGCCAGCAGCCGGACTAGCGGGATTCCCTACGAGCAGTACTTC. It encodes CASSRTSGIPYEQYF.

The chain is built from TRBV7-8 and TRBJ1-1, with D perhaps matching TRBD1 (5 bases). The germline gives CDR1 SGHVS, CDR2 FQNEAQ. The CDR3 contains 17 residues. The V and J ends lost 1 base and 7 bases respectively, with 22 bases between them. The CDR3 reads CASSLEAFGTSSYEAFF. The CDR3 region has the DNA TGTGCCAGCAGCTTAGAGGCCTTTGGGACCAGCTCTTATGAAGCTTTCTTT.

This clonotype was counted only a few times. V is TRBV7-2 and J is TRBJ2-5; D perhaps matches TRBD1 (8 bases). V shed 2 bases and J shed 11 bases, with 18 bases lying between them. The CDR3 contains 14 residues. CDR1 is SGHTA and CDR2 is FQGNSA in the germline V gene. The DNA for the CDR3 is TGTGCCAGCAGCTTAAACAGGGGGGCGGGGGAGCAGTACTTC. Protein sequence: CASSLNRGAGEQYF.

Of note for this clonotype: At one boundary the junction diverges from the germline segment, which might be a read error. The gene calls are TRBV5-1 and TRBJ2-7; 11 bases are a match to TRBD1. The CDR3 totals 17 residues. The germline CDR1 and CDR2 sequences are SGHRS and YFSETQ. CDR3 region: CAGSLASRDRGSYEQYF. Here the CDR3 DNA reads TGCGCCGGCAGCTTGGCCTCCAGGGACAGGGGGTCCTACGAGCAGTACTTC.

The table lists this clonotype with a few counts. V and J are TRBV24-1 and TRBJ2-1; 7 bases fit TRBD1. The CDR3 spans 15 residues. CDR1 KGHDR and CDR2 SFDVKD come from the germline V gene. V lost 3 bases and J lost 2; bases outside the gene matches: 3. CDR3 amino acids: CATSDMRGPYNEQFF. Written as DNA, the CDR3 is TGTGCCACCAGTGATATGAGGGGGCCCTACAATGAGCAGTTCTTC.

V gene TRBV14 combines with J gene TRBJ2-2; unclear D gene. The CDR3 contains 13 residues. CDR1 is SGHDN, CDR2 FVKESK, per germline. The V end was cut by 1 base, the J end by 4 bases, with 4 bases between. This CDR3 reads CASSQVSTGELFF. CDR3 sequence (DNA): TGTGCCAGCAGCCAAGTATCCACCGGGGAGCTGTTTTTT.

This clonotype was seen a few times. The rearrangement joins TRBV30 to TRBJ2-1; D uncertain. V was shortened by 5 bases and J by 5 bases, with 13 bases between the two germline ends. The CDR3 length is 13 residues. Germline lookup yields CDR1 GTSNPN and CDR2 SVGIG (reference sequence). The CDR3 DNA reads TGTGCCTGGGTGTGGCCGGTTAACAATGAGCAGTTCTTC. As protein: CAWVWPVNNEQFF.

This clonotype has just a few counts. The gene calls are TRBV4-2 and TRBJ2-4; the D gene is possibly TRBD2 (7 bases). Germline V gene data show CDR1 as LGHNA and CDR2 as YNFKEQ. V was trimmed by 0 bases and J by 0 bases, leaving 15 bases between them. CDR3 size: 18 residues. In DNA, the CDR3 is TGTGCCAGCAGCCAAGATAGGTCGGGGGGCCTAGCCAAAAACATTCAGTACTTC. Translation: CASSQDRSGGLAKNIQYF.

This clonotype was seen a few times. V usage is TRBV7-2 and J usage is TRBJ2-3; TRBD2 agrees at 14 bases. V lost 5 bases, J lost 0 bases, and 10 bases stayed unmatched. CDR1 is SGHTA, CDR2 FQGNSA, per germline. The CDR3 length is 19 residues. The CDR3 DNA is TGTGCCAGCAGCCCGGGACTAGCGGGGGCGACCCTAAGCACAGATACGCAGTATTTT. This codes for CASSPGLAGATLSTDTQYF.

The gene calls are TRBV20-1 and TRBJ2-7; tentative D call: TRBD1 (6 bases). Trimming left V 3 bases short and J 2 bases short, with 14 bases between. CDR1 and CDR2 (germline): DFQATT, SNEGSKA (reference sequence). This CDR3 spans 14 amino acids. Here the CDR3 reads CSASRRDIAYEQYF. Here the CDR3 DNA reads TGCAGTGCTAGTCGCAGGGACATAGCCTACGAGCAGTACTTC.